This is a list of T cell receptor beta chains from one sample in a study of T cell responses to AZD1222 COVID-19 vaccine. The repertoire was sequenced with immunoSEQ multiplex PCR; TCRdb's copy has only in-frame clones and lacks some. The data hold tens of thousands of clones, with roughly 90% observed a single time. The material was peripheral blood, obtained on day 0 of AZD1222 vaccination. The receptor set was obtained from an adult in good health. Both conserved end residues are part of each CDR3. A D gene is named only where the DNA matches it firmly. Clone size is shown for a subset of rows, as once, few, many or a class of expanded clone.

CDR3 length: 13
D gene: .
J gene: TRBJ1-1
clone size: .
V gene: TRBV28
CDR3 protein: CASRVLGGTEAFF
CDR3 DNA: TGTGCCAGCAGGGTACTAGGAGGCACTGAAGCTTTCTTT

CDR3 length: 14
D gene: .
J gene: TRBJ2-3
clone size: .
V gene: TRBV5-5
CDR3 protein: CASSLGPSTDTQYF
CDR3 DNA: TGTGCCAGCAGCTTGGGCCCTAGCACAGATACGCAGTATTTT

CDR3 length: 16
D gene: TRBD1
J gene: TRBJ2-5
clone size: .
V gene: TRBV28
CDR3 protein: CASSLFMTGGRETQYF
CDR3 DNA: TGTGCCAGCAGTTTATTCATGACAGGGGGCCGGGAGACCCAGTACTTC

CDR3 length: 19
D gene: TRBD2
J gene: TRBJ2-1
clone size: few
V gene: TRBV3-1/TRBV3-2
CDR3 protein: CASSHHPTSGRAGNNEQFF
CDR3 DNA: TGTGCCAGCAGCCACCACCCGACTAGCGGGAGGGCCGGCAACAATGAGCAGTTCTTC

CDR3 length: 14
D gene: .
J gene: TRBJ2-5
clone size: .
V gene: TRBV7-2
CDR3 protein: CASSLVWGPETQYF
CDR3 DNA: TGTGCCAGCAGCTTAGTTTGGGGGCCAGAGACCCAGTACTTC

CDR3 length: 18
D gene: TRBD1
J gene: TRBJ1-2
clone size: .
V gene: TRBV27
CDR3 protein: CASSPSRGTGGGNYGYTF
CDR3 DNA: TGTGCCAGCAGTCCCTCCCGGGGGACAGGGGGCGGCAACTATGGCTACACCTTC

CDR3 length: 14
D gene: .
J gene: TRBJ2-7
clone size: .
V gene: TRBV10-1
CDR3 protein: CASSEQGKAYEQYF
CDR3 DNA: TGCGCCAGCAGCGAGCAAGGAAAGGCGTACGAGCAGTACTTC

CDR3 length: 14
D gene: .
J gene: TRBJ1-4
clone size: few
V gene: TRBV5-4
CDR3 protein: CASSLGPFGEKLFF
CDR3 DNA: TGTGCCAGCAGCTTGGGACCTTTTGGTGAAAAACTGTTTTTT

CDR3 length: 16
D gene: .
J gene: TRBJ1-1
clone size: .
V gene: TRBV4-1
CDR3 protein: CASSQDSQGLNTEAFF
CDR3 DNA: TGCGCCAGCAGCCAAGATTCGCAGGGCTTGAACACTGAAGCTTTCTTT

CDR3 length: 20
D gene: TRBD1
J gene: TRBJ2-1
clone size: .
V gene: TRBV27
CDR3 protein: CASSLFSGTGGGSSYNEQFF
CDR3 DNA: TGTGCCAGCAGTTTATTCTCCGGGACAGGGGGTGGTAGCTCCTACAATGAGCAGTTCTTC

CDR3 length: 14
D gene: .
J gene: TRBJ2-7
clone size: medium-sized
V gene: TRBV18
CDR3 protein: CASSPFRVPHEQYF
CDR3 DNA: TGTGCCAGCTCACCATTCAGGGTTCCCCACGAGCAGTACTTC

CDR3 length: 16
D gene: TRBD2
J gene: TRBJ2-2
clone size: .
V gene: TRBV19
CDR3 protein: CASSISTSGRAGELFF
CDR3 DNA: TGTGCCAGTAGCATCTCGACTAGCGGGAGGGCCGGGGAGCTGTTTTTT

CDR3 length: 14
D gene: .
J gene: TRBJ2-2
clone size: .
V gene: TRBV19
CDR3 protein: CASLEGGNTGELFF
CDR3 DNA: TGTGCCAGCCTAGAAGGGGGGAACACCGGGGAGCTGTTTTTT

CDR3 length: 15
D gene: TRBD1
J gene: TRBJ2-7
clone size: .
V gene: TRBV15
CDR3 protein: CATRNPGQGSYEQYF
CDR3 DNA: TGTGCCACACGGAATCCGGGACAGGGGTCGTACGAGCAGTACTTC

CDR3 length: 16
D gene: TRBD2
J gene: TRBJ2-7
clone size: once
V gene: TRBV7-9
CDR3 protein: CASSLGFSGIAYEQYF
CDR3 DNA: TGTGCCAGCAGCTTAGGATTTAGCGGGATAGCCTACGAGCAGTACTTC

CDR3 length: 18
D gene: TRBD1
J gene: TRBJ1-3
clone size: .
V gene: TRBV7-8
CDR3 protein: CASSPPTPGTGIGNTIYF
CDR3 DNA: TGTGCCAGCAGCCCACCGACGCCCGGGACAGGGATCGGAAACACCATATATTTT

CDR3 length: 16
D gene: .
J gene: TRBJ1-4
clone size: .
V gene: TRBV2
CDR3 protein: CASSDGRGSTNEKLFF
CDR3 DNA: TGTGCCAGCAGTGATGGCAGGGGTAGCACTAATGAAAAACTGTTTTTT

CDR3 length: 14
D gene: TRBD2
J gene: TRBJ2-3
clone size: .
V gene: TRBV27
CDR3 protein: CASSYSGSADTQYF
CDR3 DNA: TGTGCCAGCAGTTATAGCGGGAGCGCAGATACGCAGTATTTT

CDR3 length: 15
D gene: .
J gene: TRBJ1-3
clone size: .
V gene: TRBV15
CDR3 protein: CATSRVPGDGNTIYF
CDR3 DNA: TGTGCCACCAGCAGAGTCCCAGGGGACGGAAACACCATATATTTT

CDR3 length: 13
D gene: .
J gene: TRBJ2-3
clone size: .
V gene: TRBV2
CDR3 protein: CASRTLGAYTQYF
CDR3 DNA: TGTGCCAGCAGAACTTTGGGAGCCTATACGCAGTATTTT

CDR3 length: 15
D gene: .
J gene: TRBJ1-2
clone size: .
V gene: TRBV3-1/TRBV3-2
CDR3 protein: CASSQLGGAGYGYTF
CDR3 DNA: TGTGCCAGCAGCCAGCTCGGGGGGGCCGGCTATGGCTACACCTTC

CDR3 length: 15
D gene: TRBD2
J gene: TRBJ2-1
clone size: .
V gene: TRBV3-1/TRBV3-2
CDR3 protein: CASSHRPSGNNEQFF
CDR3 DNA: TGTGCCAGCAGCCATCGGCCTAGCGGGAACAATGAGCAGTTCTTC

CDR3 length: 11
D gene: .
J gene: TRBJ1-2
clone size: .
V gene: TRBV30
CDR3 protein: CAWEENYGYTF
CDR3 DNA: TGTGCCTGGGAAGAAAACTATGGCTACACCTTC

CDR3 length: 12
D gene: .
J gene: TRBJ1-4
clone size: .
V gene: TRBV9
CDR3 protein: CASNRGGEKLFF
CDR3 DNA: TGTGCCAGCAACCGGGGTGGCGAAAAACTGTTTTTT

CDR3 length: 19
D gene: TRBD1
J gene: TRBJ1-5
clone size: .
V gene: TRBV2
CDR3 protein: CASSGSRGQGGGLDQPQHF
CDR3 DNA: TGTGCCAGCAGCGGCAGTAGGGGACAGGGAGGAGGCCTCGATCAGCCCCAGCATTTT